The rows below give T cell receptor beta chains drawn from one sample of a study of blood T cell repertoires in COVID-19. Measured with immunoSEQ multiplex PCR; TCRdb has only the in-frame clones, and not every one. The data contain around 40,000 clones, approximately 85% of them singletons. The sample consisted of peripheral blood. These receptor sequences come from a human donor in a cohort sampled during active COVID-19. CDR3s include the opening cysteine and the closing phenylalanine or tryptophan. A D gene is named only where the DNA matches it firmly. Rows may omit the clone size; those that give it use once, few, many or a size class.

j_call	d_call	clone_size	v_call	cdr3_aa	cdr3_nt
TRBJ2-1	TRBD1	-	TRBV19	CASTQGQGSYNEQFF	TGTGCCAGTACCCAGGGACAGGGATCCTACAATGAGCAGTTCTTC
TRBJ1-1	TRBD1	once	TRBV29-1	CSVEDPPGQVGEAFF	TGCAGCGTTGAAGATCCCCCAGGACAGGTGGGTGAAGCTTTCTTT
TRBJ2-2	TRBD2	-	TRBV19	CASRVAGGRFTGELFF	TGTGCCAGTAGAGTAGCGGGAGGGCGGTTCACCGGGGAGCTGTTTTTT
TRBJ2-2	TRBD2	-	TRBV3-1/TRBV3-2	CASSVGLNTGELFF	TGTGCCAGCAGCGTGGGACTAAACACCGGGGAGCTGTTTTTT
TRBJ1-1	-	-	TRBV10-3	CAIRAMTDTEAFF	TGTGCCATCAGGGCTATGACAGACACTGAAGCTTTCTTT
TRBJ2-7	TRBD1	-	TRBV7-9	CASSLPRTGKAEQYF	TGTGCCAGCAGCTTACCACGGACAGGGAAGGCCGAGCAGTACTTC
TRBJ2-1	TRBD2	-	TRBV19	CASASWDYTNEQFF	TGTGCCAGTGCCTCTTGGGACTACACCAATGAGCAGTTCTTC
TRBJ1-1	TRBD1	-	TRBV3-1/TRBV3-2	CASSRTRTGLWGTEAFF	TGTGCCAGCAGCCGAACGAGGACAGGCCTATGGGGCACTGAAGCTTTCTTT
TRBJ2-7	TRBD2	-	TRBV19	CATHPSGSSYEQYF	TGTGCCACCCATCCTAGCGGGAGCTCCTACGAGCAGTACTTC
TRBJ1-2	-	-	TRBV6-5	CATLNTNYGYTF	TGTGCCACCCTAAATACTAACTATGGCTACACCTTC
TRBJ2-7	TRBD1	-	TRBV14	CASSQAGTGLYEQYF	TGTGCCAGCAGCCAAGCCGGGACAGGACTCTACGAGCAGTACTTC
TRBJ2-6	-	-	TRBV5-1	CASSPLQSSGANVLTF	TGCGCCAGCAGCCCTTTACAGAGCTCTGGGGCCAACGTCCTGACTTTC
TRBJ1-1	-	-	TRBV5-1	CASSLIWGENTEAFF	TGCGCCAGCAGCTTGATCTGGGGAGAGAACACTGAAGCTTTCTTT
TRBJ2-7	TRBD2	-	TRBV9	CASSVVAGGPGEQYF	TGTGCCAGCAGCGTAGTTGCGGGAGGGCCGGGGGAGCAGTACTTC
TRBJ2-6	-	-	TRBV30	CAWDRSSGANVLTF	TGTGCCTGGGACAGGAGCTCTGGGGCCAACGTCCTGACTTTC
TRBJ2-7	TRBD1	once	TRBV11-2	CASSLPQGARYEQYF	TGTGCCAGCAGCTTACCCCAGGGGGCCCGCTACGAGCAGTACTTC
TRBJ2-7	-	few	TRBV6-1	CASSDQWGPYEQYF	TGTGCCAGCAGTGATCAGTGGGGGCCCTACGAGCAGTACTTC
TRBJ1-2	TRBD1	-	TRBV27	CASSLDYGTGEYGYTF	TGTGCCAGCAGTTTAGATTACGGGACAGGGGAGTATGGCTACACCTTC
TRBJ2-3	-	few	TRBV29-1	CSLSGAGGYTDTQYF	TGCAGCTTGTCGGGGGCAGGGGGATACACAGATACGCAGTATTTT
TRBJ2-7	TRBD1	-	TRBV5-1	CASSEINRGSYEQYF	TGCGCCAGCAGCGAGATAAACAGGGGATCCTACGAGCAGTACTTC
TRBJ1-3	-	-	TRBV30	CAFQFLASGNTIYF	TGTGCCTTCCAATTCTTAGCCTCTGGAAACACCATATATTTT
TRBJ2-3	TRBD2	few	TRBV11-1	CASSLDGASGSNTQYF	TGTGCCAGCAGCTTAGACGGGGCTAGCGGGTCAAATACGCAGTATTTT
TRBJ1-1	-	once	TRBV5-6	CASSLEGRGNTEAFF	TGTGCCAGCAGCTTGGAGGGCAGGGGGAACACTGAAGCTTTCTTT
TRBJ1-2	-	-	TRBV7-2	CASRLHLGRDIDYTF	TGTGCCAGCAGGCTCCATTTGGGACGGGACATTGACTACACCTTC
TRBJ2-1	TRBD2	-	TRBV7-6	CASSLGSHSGGAEQFF	TGTGCCAGCAGCTTAGGATCCCATAGCGGGGGCGCAGAGCAGTTCTTC
TRBJ1-5	TRBD1	-	TRBV4-1	CASSPNHGTEAYQPQHF	TGCGCCAGCAGCCCAAACCATGGGACAGAGGCTTATCAGCCCCAGCATTTT
TRBJ1-6	-	-	TRBV7-9	CASSIDGGRSPLHF	TGTGCCAGCAGCATAGACGGGGGGAGATCACCCCTCCACTTT
TRBJ2-7	TRBD1	-	TRBV2	CASSSRDRGFYEQYF	TGTGCCAGCAGTTCGCGGGACAGGGGTTTCTACGAGCAGTACTTC
TRBJ1-6	-	-	TRBV11-2	CASSLGAFVDSPLHF	TGTGCCAGCAGCTTAGGGGCTTTCGTAGATTCACCCCTCCACTTT
TRBJ1-5	-	-	TRBV12-5	CASARLGGNQPQHF	TGTGCTAGTGCCCGGTTGGGGGGGAATCAGCCCCAGCATTTT
TRBJ1-2	-	few	TRBV27	CASSIQPGVTGYTF	TGTGCCAGCAGTATACAACCAGGGGTGACGGGCTACACCTTC
TRBJ1-1	-	once	TRBV6-5	CASKATMNTEAFF	TGTGCCAGCAAAGCTACGATGAACACTGAAGCTTTCTTT
TRBJ2-6	TRBD1	-	TRBV25-1	CASSTGVVGANVLTF	TGTGCCAGCAGTACAGGGGTAGTTGGGGCCAACGTCCTGACTTTC
TRBJ2-2	-	-	TRBV5-5	CASSLLSASSGTGELFF	TGTGCCAGCAGCCTGCTTAGCGCTTCCTCGGGAACCGGGGAGCTGTTTTTT
TRBJ1-2	-	-	TRBV12-5	CASGSENYGYTF	TGTGCTAGTGGTTCCGAGAACTATGGCTACACCTTC
TRBJ2-4	TRBD1	-	TRBV5-4	CASTLRGLSKNIQYF	TGTGCCAGCACCCTCAGGGGGCTTAGCAAAAACATTCAGTACTTC
TRBJ2-2	-	once	TRBV5-4	CASSLGQEGGELFF	TGTGCCAGCAGCTTGGGGCAGGAGGGCGGGGAGCTGTTTTTT
TRBJ2-1	TRBD1	-	TRBV19	CASSIKARPPGTVPGNEQFF	TGTGCCAGTAGTATAAAGGCTCGCCCTCCCGGGACAGTCCCCGGCAATGAGCAGTTCTTC
TRBJ2-1	-	-	TRBV19	CASGGKTYNEQFF	TGTGCCAGTGGGGGGAAGACCTACAATGAGCAGTTCTTC
TRBJ2-5	TRBD1	-	TRBV29-1	CSVEELTGETQYF	TGCAGCGTTGAAGAGTTGACAGGGGAGACCCAGTACTTC
TRBJ2-4	TRBD2	-	TRBV7-2	CASSLTSGREAKNIQYF	TGTGCCAGCAGCTTAACTAGCGGGAGGGAGGCCAAAAACATTCAGTACTTC
TRBJ1-2	TRBD1	-	TRBV5-4	CASSFRDRNYGYTF	TGTGCCAGCAGCTTCCGGGACAGAAACTATGGCTACACCTTC